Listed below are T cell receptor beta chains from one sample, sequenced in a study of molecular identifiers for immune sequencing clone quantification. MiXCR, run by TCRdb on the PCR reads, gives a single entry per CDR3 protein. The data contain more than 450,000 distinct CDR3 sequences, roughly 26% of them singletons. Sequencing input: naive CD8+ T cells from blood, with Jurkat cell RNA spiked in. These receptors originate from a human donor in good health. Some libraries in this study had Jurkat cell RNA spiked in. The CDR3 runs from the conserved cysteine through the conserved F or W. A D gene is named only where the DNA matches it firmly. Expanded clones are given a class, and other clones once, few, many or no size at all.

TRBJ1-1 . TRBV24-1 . TGTGCCACCAACTACAGGAATCGGAACACTGAAGCTTTCTTT CATNYRNRNTEAFF
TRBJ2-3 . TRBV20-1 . TGCAGTGCTAGGGATTCGACAGGAGGGAGCACAGATACGCAGTATTTT CSARDSTGGSTDTQYF
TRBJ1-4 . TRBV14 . TGTGCCAGCAGCCAAGATTATATAACACAGGCTAATGAAAAACTGTTTTTT CASSQDYITQANEKLFF
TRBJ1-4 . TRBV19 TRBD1 TGTGCCAGTAGTACCCCGGACAGGGGCGGTGAAAAACTGTTTTTT CASSTPDRGGEKLFF
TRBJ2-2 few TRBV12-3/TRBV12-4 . TGTGCCAGCAGTTCCTCCTCCCTTAGGGGTTCGGGGGGCCAGAAAACCGGGGAGCTGTTTTTT CASSSSSLRGSGGQKTGELFF
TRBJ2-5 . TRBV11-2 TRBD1 TGTGCCAGCAGCCCCGAACAGGGGCTGGAGACCCAGTACTTC CASSPEQGLETQYF
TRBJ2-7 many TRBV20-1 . TGCAGTGCTAAATTGGGCGAGCAGTACTTC CSAKLGEQYF
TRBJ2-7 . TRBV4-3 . TGCGCCAGCAGCCAAGATAGCAGGAGTCCTAGCTCCTACGAGCAGTACTTC CASSQDSRSPSSYEQYF
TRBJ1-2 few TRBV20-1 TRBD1 TGCAGTGCTTCCATCCGGGACAGGTGGCAAGCCTATGGCTACACCTTC CSASIRDRWQAYGYTF
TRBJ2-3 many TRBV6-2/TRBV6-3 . TGTGCCAGCAGTCAGCTGGGGGGATACACAGATACGCAGTATTTT CASSQLGGYTDTQYF
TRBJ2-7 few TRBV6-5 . TGTGCCAGCAGTCCCGCCAAGAGCTCCTACGAGCAGTACTTC CASSPAKSSYEQYF
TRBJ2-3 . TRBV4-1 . TGCGCCAGCAGCCAAGCTCACGGGTACCCCACAGATACGCAGTATTTT CASSQAHGYPTDTQYF
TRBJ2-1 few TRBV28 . TGTGCCAGCAGTTTCCCGGTCATACAGCCCTACAATGAGCAGTTCTTC CASSFPVIQPYNEQFF
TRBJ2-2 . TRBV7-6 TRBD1 TGTGCCAGCAGCTACAGGGGGCGAGGCACCGGGGAGCTGTTTTTT CASSYRGRGTGELFF
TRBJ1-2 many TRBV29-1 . TGCAGCGTTGAAGATGGAGATGGCTACACCTTC CSVEDGDGYTF
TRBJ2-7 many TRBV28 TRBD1 TGTGCCAGCAGTTCCTTGCCTCCCGGGACAGGCCGAGCCTACGAGCAGTACTTC CASSSLPPGTGRAYEQYF
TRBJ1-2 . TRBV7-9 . TGTGCCAGCAGCCTACCGGACCTATCTTTCTATGGCTACACCTTC CASSLPDLSFYGYTF
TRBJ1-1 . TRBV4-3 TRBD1 TGCGCCAGCAGCCAAGATCTGGCATCCGGACAGGTGAACACTGAAGCTTTCTTT CASSQDLASGQVNTEAFF
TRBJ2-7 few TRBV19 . TGTGCCAGTAGTATTATCTCAGGGGCCCACGAGCAGTATTTC CASSIISGAHEQYF
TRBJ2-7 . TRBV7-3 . TGTGCCAGCAGGCCGGGCGAGCAGTACTTC CASRPGEQYF
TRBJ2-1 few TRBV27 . TGTGCCAGCACCCTAAGCCTCGACGGCAATGAGCAGTTCTTC CASTLSLDGNEQFF
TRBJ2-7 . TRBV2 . TGTGCCAGCAGTGAGGGCAGAATCTCCTACGAGCAGTACTTC CASSEGRISYEQYF
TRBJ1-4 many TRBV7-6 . TGTGCCAGCAGCCCTGGGGAAAAACTGTTTTTT CASSPGEKLFF
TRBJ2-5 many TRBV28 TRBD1 TGTGCCAGCAGTGATGGAGAACAGGGGGCGTTATTCGGGGAGACCCAGTACTTC CASSDGEQGALFGETQYF
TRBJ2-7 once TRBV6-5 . TGTGCCAGCAGCATCTCCGTGAGGGCCCCCTACGAGCAGTACTTC CASSISVRAPYEQYF
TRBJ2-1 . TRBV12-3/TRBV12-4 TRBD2 TGTGCCAGCAGCACTACTAGCGGGAGAGGTAGAGACAATGAGCAGTTCTTC CASSTTSGRGRDNEQFF
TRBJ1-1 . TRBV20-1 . TGCAGTGCTTCCGACGGACGCGGCACTGAAGCTTTCTTT CSASDGRGTEAFF
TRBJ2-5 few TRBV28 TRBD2 TGTGCCAGCAGTTTACGGCTAGCGGGAGTCGGAGAGACCCAGTACTTC CASSLRLAGVGETQYF
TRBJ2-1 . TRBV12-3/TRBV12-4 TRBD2 TGTGCCAGCAGTCTTAGCGGGAGAGGATCCTACAATGAGCAGTTCTTC CASSLSGRGSYNEQFF
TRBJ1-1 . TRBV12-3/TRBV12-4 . TGTGCCAGCAGTTTAGATGGGTTAAGGGGAAACACTGAAGCTTCCTTT CASSLDGLRGNTEASF
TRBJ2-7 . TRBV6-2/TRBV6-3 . TGTGCCAGCAGTTCGAGGACCTGGCGGAACGAGCAGTACTTC CASSSRTWRNEQYF
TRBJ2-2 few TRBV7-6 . TGTGCCAGCAGCCCCCCCGAGGTTGGGATCCCCGGGGAGCTGTTTTTT CASSPPEVGIPGELFF
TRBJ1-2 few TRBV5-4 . TGTGCCAGCAGCTTGGAGGCGGGAACGAGGGGCTACACCTTC CASSLEAGTRGYTF
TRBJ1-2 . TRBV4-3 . TGCGCCAGCAGCCAAGGCAGGGCTGACTGTGGCTACACCTTC CASSQGRADCGYTF
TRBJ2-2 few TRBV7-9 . TGTGCCAGCAGCTTACTAGGGGCACGGGACACCGGGGAGCTGTTTTTT CASSLLGARDTGELFF
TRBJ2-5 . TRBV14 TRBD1 TGTGCCTGCAGCCAAGATAGGGGACAGGGGATAGAGCAAGAGACCCAGTACTTC CACSQDRGQGIEQETQYF
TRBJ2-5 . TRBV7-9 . TGTGCCAGCAGACGGGCCTCCCAAGAGACCCAGTACTTC CASRRASQETQYF
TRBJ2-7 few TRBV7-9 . TGTGCCAGCAGCTTCGAACTCAGCTACGAGCAGTACTTC CASSFELSYEQYF
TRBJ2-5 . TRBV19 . TGTGCCAGTAGTTCAGGAGTGGTTCCTAGTCAACAAGAGACCCAGTACTTC CASSSGVVPSQQETQYF
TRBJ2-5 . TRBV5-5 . TGTGCCAGCAGCTGGAGGGGAGGCGGGCAAGAGACCCAGTACTTC CASSWRGGGQETQYF
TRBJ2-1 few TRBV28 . TGTGCCAGCAGTTCGGGGACTGTTTACAATGAGCAGTTCTTC CASSSGTVYNEQFF